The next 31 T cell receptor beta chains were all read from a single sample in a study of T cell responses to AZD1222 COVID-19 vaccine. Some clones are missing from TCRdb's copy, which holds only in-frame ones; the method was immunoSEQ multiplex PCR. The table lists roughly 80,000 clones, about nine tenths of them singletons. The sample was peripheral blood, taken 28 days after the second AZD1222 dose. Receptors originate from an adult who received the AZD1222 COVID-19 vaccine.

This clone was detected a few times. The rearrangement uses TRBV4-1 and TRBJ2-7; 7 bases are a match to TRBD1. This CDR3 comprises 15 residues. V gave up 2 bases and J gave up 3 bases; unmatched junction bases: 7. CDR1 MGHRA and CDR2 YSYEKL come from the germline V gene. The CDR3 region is CASSQRDSEGYEQYF. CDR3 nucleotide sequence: TGCGCCAGCAGCCAAAGGGACAGCGAAGGCTACGAGCAGTACTTC.

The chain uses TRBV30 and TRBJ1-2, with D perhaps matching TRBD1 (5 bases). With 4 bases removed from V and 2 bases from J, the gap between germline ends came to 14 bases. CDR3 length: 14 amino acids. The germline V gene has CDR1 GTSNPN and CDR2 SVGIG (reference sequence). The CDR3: CAWTGGPWNYGYTF. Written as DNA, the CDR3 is TGTGCCTGGACTGGGGGACCTTGGAACTATGGCTACACCTTC.

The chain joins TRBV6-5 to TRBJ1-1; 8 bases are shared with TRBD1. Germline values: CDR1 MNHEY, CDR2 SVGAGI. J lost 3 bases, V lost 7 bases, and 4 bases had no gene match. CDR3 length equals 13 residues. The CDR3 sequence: CASTDRGYTEAFF. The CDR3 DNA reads TGTGCCAGCACAGACAGGGGCTACACTGAAGCTTTCTTT.

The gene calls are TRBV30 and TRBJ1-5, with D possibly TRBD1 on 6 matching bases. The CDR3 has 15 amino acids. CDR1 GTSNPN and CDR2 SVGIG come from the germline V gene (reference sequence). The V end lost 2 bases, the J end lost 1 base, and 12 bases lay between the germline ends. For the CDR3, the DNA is TGTGCCTGGAGTAAGGGGGATGCAAGCAATCAGCCCCAGCATTTT. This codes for CAWSKGDASNQPQHF.

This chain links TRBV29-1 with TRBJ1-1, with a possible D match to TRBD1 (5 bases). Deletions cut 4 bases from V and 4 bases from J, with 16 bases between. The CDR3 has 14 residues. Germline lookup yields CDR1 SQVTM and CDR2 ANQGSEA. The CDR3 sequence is CSVGHSAGITEAFF. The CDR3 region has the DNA TGCAGCGTTGGCCATTCTGCAGGGATCACTGAAGCTTTCTTT.

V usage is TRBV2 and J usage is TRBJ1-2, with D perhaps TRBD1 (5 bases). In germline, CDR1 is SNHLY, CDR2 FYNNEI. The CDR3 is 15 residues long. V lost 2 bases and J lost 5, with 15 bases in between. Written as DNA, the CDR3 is TGTGCCAGCAGTGAAAGGAGTGTGGGGGGGTATGGCTACACCTTC. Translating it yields CASSERSVGGYGYTF. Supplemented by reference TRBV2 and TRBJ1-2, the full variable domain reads EPEVTQTPSHQVTQMGQEVILRCVPISNHLYFYWYRQILGQKVEFLVSFYNNEISEKSEIFDDQFSVERPDGSNFTLKIRSTKLEDSAMYFCASSERSVGGYGYTFGSGTRLTVV.

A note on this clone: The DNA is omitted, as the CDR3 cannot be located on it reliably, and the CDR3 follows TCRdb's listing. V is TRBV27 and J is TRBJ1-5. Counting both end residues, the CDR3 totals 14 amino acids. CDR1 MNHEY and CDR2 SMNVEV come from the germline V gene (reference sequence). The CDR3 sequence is CASSSSTGNQPQHF.

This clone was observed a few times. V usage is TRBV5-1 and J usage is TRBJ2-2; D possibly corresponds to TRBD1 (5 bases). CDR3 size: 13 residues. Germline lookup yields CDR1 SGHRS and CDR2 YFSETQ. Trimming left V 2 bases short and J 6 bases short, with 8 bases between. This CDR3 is CASSFRQSGELFF. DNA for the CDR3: TGCGCCAGCAGCTTTAGACAGTCCGGGGAGCTGTTTTTT.

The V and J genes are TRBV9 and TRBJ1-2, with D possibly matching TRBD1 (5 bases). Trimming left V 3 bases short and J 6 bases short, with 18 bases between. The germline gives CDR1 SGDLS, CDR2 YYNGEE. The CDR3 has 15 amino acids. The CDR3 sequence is CASSAGGIQEDGYTF. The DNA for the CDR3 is TGTGCCAGCAGCGCTGGGGGGATTCAAGAGGATGGCTACACCTTC.

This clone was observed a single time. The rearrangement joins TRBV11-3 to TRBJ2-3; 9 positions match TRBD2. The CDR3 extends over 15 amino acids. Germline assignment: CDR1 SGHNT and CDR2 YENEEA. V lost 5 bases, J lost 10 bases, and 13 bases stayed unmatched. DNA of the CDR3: TGTGCCAGCAGCCCGCGTCCCGGGACTAGCAGTGCGCAGTATTTT. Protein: CASSPRPGTSSAQYF.

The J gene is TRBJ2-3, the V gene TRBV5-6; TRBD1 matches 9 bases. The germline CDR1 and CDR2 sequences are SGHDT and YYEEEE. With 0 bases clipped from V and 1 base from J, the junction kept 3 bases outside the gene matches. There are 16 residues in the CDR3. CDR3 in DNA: TGTGCCAGCAGCTTGGCAACAGGGGGCGGCACAGATACGCAGTATTTT. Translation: CASSLATGGGTDTQYF.

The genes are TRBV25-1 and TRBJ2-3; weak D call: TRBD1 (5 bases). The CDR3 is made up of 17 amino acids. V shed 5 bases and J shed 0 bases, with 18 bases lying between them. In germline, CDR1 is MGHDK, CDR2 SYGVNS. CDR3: CASSPNSRAVSTDTQYF. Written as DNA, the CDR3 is TGTGCCAGCAGTCCCAACTCCAGGGCAGTAAGCACAGATACGCAGTATTTT.

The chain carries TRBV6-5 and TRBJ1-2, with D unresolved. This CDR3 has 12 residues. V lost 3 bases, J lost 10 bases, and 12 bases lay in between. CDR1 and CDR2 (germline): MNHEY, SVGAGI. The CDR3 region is CASSYSRMIYTF. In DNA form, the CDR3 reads TGTGCCAGCAGTTATAGTCGGATGATCTACACCTTC.

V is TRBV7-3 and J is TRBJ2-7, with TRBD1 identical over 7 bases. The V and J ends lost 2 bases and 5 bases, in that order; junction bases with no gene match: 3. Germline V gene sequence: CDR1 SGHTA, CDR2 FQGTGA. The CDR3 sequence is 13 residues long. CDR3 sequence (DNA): TGTGCCAGCAGCTTAGACAGGGAAGACGAGCAGTACTTC. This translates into CASSLDREDEQYF.

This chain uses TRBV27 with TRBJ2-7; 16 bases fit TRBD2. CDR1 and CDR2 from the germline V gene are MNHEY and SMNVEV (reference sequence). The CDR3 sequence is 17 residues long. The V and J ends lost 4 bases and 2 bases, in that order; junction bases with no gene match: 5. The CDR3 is CASSSGLAGGPPYEQYF. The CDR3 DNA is TGTGCCAGCAGTTCGGGACTAGCGGGAGGGCCGCCCTACGAGCAGTACTTC.

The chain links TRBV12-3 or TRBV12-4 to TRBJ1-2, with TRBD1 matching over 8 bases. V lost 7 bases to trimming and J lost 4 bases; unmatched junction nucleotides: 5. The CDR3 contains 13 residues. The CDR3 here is CASTRDRGYGYTF. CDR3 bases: TGTGCCAGCACTCGTGACAGGGGCTATGGCTACACCTTC.

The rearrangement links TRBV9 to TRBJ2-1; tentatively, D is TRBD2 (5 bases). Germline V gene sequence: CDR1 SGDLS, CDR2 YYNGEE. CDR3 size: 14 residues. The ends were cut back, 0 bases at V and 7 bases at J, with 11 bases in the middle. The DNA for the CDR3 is TGTGCCAGCAGCGTAGGGCCCGGGGAAAATGAGCAGTTCTTC. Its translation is CASSVGPGENEQFF.

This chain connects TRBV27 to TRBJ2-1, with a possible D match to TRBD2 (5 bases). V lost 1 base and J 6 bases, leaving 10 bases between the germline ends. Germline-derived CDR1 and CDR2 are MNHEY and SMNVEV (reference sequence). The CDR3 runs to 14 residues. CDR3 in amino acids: CASSLYVGGNEQFF. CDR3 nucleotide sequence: TGTGCCAGCAGTTTATATGTAGGAGGCAATGAGCAGTTCTTC.

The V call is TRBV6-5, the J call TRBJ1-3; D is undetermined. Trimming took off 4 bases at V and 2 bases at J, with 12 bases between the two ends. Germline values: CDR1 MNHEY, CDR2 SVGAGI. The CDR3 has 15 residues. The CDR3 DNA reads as TGTGCCAGCAGTTCCCGCCTCGGGGCTGGAAACACCATATATTTT. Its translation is CASSSRLGAGNTIYF.

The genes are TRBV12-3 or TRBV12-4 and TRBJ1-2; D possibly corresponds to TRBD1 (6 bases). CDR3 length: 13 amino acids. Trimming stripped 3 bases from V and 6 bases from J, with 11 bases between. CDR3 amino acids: CASSFQDSDGYTF. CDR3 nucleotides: TGTGCCAGCAGTTTTCAGGACAGTGATGGCTACACCTTC.

CDR3 DNA sequence: TGTGCCAGCAGACGACAGCCGAACACCGGGGAGCTGTTTTTT. This sequence encodes CASRRQPNTGELFF. The chain is built from TRBV7-9 and TRBJ2-2, with a tentative D call TRBD1 (5 bases). The CDR3 loop spans 14 amino acids. CDR1 and CDR2 from the germline V gene are SEHNR and FQNEAQ (reference sequence). The V and J ends lost 6 bases and 0 bases respectively, with 8 bases between them.

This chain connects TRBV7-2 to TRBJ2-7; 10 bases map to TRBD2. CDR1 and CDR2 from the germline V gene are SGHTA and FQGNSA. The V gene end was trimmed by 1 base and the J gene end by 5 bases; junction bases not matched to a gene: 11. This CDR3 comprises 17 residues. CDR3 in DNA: TGTGCCAGCAGCTTAGTGCCAGCGGGAGGGTCCCGGCACGAGCAGTACTTC. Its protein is CASSLVPAGGSRHEQYF.

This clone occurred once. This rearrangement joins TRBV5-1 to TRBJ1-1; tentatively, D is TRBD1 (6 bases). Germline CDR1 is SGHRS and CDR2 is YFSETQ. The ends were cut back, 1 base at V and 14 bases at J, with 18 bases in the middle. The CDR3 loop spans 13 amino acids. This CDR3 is CASSLSTVGDRFF. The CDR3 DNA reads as TGCGCCAGCAGCTTGTCGACAGTGGGCGACAGGTTCTTT.

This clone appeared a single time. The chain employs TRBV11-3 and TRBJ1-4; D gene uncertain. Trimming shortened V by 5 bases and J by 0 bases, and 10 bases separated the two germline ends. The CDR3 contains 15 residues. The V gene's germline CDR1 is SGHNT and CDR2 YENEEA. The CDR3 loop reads CASSPQSTTNEKLFF. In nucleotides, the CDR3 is TGTGCCAGCAGCCCCCAGTCCACAACTAATGAAAAACTGTTTTTT.

CDR3 nucleotide sequence: TGTGCCTGGAGTCGCGGCTCCTTTGGCTACACCTTC. Amino acids: CAWSRGSFGYTF. The J gene is TRBJ1-2, the V gene TRBV30; no reliable D call. Per the germline V gene, CDR1 is GTSNPN and CDR2 is SVGIG (reference sequence). The V end was cut by 2 bases, the J end by 7 bases, with 11 bases between. This CDR3 is built from 12 residues.

The CDR3 here is CASRAEWDTEAFF. Here the CDR3 DNA reads TGTGCCAGCAGGGCGGAGTGGGACACTGAAGCTTTCTTT. V gene TRBV6-4 combines with J gene TRBJ1-1, with D unclear. The CDR3 loop spans 13 amino acids. V lost 6 bases, J lost 3 bases, and 11 bases lay in between. The germline CDR1 and CDR2 sequences are MRHNA and SNTAGT.

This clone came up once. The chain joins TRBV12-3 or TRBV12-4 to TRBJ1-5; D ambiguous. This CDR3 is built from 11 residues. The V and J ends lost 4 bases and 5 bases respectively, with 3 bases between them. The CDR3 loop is CASSSDQPQHF. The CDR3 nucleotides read TGTGCCAGCAGTTCCGATCAGCCCCAGCATTTT.

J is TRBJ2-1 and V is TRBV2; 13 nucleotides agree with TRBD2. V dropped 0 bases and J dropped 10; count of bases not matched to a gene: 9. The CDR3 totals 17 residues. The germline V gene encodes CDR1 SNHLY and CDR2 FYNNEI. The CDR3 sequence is CASSEAVGLAGEEEQFF. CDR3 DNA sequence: TGTGCCAGCAGTGAAGCGGTCGGACTAGCGGGAGAAGAAGAGCAGTTCTTC.

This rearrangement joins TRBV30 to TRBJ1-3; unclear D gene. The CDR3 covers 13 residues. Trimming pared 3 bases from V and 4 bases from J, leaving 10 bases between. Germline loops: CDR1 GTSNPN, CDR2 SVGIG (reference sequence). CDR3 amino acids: CAWRGIGGNTIYF. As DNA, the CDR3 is TGTGCCTGGAGGGGCATCGGCGGAAACACCATATATTTT.

Here the CDR3 reads CASSLASQETQYF. For the CDR3, the DNA is TGTGCCAGCAGTTTGGCCTCCCAAGAGACCCAGTACTTC. The chain couples TRBV27 to TRBJ2-5; the D is unclear. Deletions cut 3 bases from V and 1 base from J, with 6 bases between. The CDR3 covers 13 residues. Germline V gene lookup returns CDR1 MNHEY and CDR2 SMNVEV (reference sequence).

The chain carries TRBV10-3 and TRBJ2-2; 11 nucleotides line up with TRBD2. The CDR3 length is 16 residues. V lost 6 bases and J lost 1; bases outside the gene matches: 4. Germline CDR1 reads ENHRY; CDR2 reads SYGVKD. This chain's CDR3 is CAIRDGTSGNTGELFF. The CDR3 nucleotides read TGTGCCATCAGGGACGGGACTAGCGGGAACACCGGGGAGCTGTTTTTT.